Ten or more counts support the clone carrying this T cell receptor (beta chain). The antigen is undetermined. This CDR3 comprises 15 residues. J lost 3 bases, V lost 7 bases, and 12 bases had no gene match. CDR1 is ENHRY and CDR2 is SYGVKD in the germline V gene. This entry belongs to a study of post-analysis software for immune sequencing data. Study-wide results and limits: Patients used five TRBV segments, including TRBV5-6, TRBV5-1 and TRBV20-1, more often than controls.

Unique molecular identifiers were present in the TCR beta cDNA libraries. Some 500,000 cDNA molecules were obtained per 1 to 10 million input T cells. One entry per CDR3 protein results from TCRdb running MiXCR on the PCR reads. Here the sample spans over 150,000 distinct CDR3 sequences, 30% being singletons. This rearrangement joins TRBV10-3 to TRBJ2-7, with 7 bases matching TRBD1. This sequence originates from a girl aged 10 to 17 with multiple sclerosis. The sequenced sample was blood. The CDR3 protein is CAINSHRGPDYEQYF. The CDR3 nucleotides read TGTGCCATCAATTCTCACAGGGGCCCTGACTACGAGCAGTACTTC.